Each of the 15 T cell receptor beta chains below was sequenced from the same sample in a study of blood T cell repertoires in COVID-19. The assay was immunoSEQ multiplex PCR, and TCRdb's table has in-frame clones only and misses some. The data contain 200,000 to 250,000 clones, roughly 80% of them seen just once; the ten biggest clones take up under 8.5%. Sequencing was performed on peripheral blood. These receptors were taken from a woman of 80 years or more with COVID-19, enrolled during active disease.

CDR3 loop: CASSPRTAKETQYF. The CDR3 coding sequence is TGTGCCAGCTCACCACGGACAGCAAAAGAGACCCAGTACTTC. The chain recombines TRBV18 with TRBJ2-5, with a tentative D call TRBD1 (6 bases). Germline V CDR1 and CDR2: KGHSH, LQKENI. This CDR3 is built from 14 residues. Trimming took 1 base from V and 3 from J, leaving 9 bases between them.

V is TRBV28 and J is TRBJ2-2, with D possibly being TRBD2 (5 bases). CDR3 size: 19 residues. Germline V lookup: CDR1 MDHEN, CDR2 SYDVKM. Trimming pared 3 bases from V and 5 bases from J, leaving 25 bases between. CDR3 nucleotides: TGTGCCAGCAGTTTCAGATTAGGGAGTTGGGTAGGAAGGACCGGGGAGCTGTTTTTT. This sequence encodes CASSFRLGSWVGRTGELFF. Using reference TRBV28 and TRBJ2-2 for the parts outside the CDR3, the full variable domain is DVKVTQSSRYLVKRTGEKVFLECVQDMDHENMFWYRQDPGLGLRLIYFSYDVKMKEKGDIPEGYSVSREKKERFSLILESASTNQTSMYLCASSFRLGSWVGRTGELFFGEGSRLTVL.

This sequence joins TRBV11-2 and TRBJ2-5; 7 bases line up with TRBD2. The trim removed 0 bases at V and 4 bases at J, leaving 11 bases unmatched. The CDR3 contains 17 residues. The V gene's germline CDR1 is SGHAT and CDR2 FQNNGV. DNA for the CDR3: TGTGCCAGCAGCTTAGATCTGTGGGCTAGCGGACGAGAGACCCAGTACTTC. This codes for CASSLDLWASGRETQYF.

The chain combines TRBV28 with TRBJ2-1, with a weak D call TRBD1 (5 bases). The CDR3 has 16 residues. The V and J ends lost 5 bases and 7 bases respectively, with 21 bases between them. Germline V gene lookup returns CDR1 MDHEN and CDR2 SYDVKM. The CDR3 coding sequence is TGTGCCAGCAGTCCTCCCGTAGGTGCAGGGTTGAATGAGCAGTTCTTC. The encoded protein is CASSPPVGAGLNEQFF.

This clone was observed once. The genes are TRBV7-2 and TRBJ2-3, with 11 nucleotides matching TRBD2. In germline, CDR1 is SGHTA, CDR2 FQGNSA. The junction had 12 bases not matched to a gene; V was cut back by 3 bases and J by 4 bases. CDR3 size: 18 residues. This CDR3 is CASSFLGPLAGGSDTQYF. CDR3 sequence (DNA): TGTGCCAGCAGCTTTCTTGGTCCCCTAGCGGGAGGTTCAGATACGCAGTATTTT.

J is TRBJ1-2 and V is TRBV27, with 10 nucleotides matching TRBD1. Germline CDR1 MNHEY, CDR2 SMNVEV (reference sequence). The V and J ends lost 1 base and 7 bases, in that order; junction bases with no gene match: 9. The CDR3 loop spans 16 amino acids. Here the CDR3 reads CASSLLAGQGFAGYTF. CDR3 coding DNA: TGTGCCAGCAGTTTATTGGCGGGACAGGGGTTCGCTGGCTACACCTTC.

The chain employs TRBV7-6 and TRBJ1-1; TRBD1 is a possible D gene (5 bases). Trimming shortened V by 5 bases and J by 5 bases, and 9 bases separated the two germline ends. CDR3 length equals 12 residues. From germline, CDR1 is SGHVS and CDR2 FNYEAQ. The CDR3 bases are TGTGCCAGCAGCCAAAGGGGTACTGAAGCTTTCTTT. This encodes CASSQRGTEAFF.

V is TRBV19 and J is TRBJ1-2, with D unclear. CDR3 length: 14 residues. V was cut by 8 bases and J by 5 bases, with 18 bases left in between. Germline V gene sequence: CDR1 LNHDA, CDR2 SQIVND (reference sequence). The CDR3 nucleotides read TGTGCCAGTCGAAGCGGAGACGGTCCGTATGGCTACACCTTC. Amino acids: CASRSGDGPYGYTF.

The chain links TRBV19 to TRBJ1-1, with 7 bases lining up with TRBD1. J was trimmed by 11 bases and V by 5 bases; bases with no gene match: 14. This CDR3 region has 14 residues. Germline CDR1 and CDR2: LNHDA and SQIVND (reference sequence). For the CDR3, the DNA is TGTGCCAGTAGTGAGAGGACAGGCGATAATTCGGCTTTCTTT. Its translation is CASSERTGDNSAFF.

The chain combines TRBV6-5 with TRBJ2-3; possible D gene TRBD2, 5 bases. CDR3 length: 13 residues. V gave up 2 bases and J gave up 10 bases, with 13 bases separating them. Per the germline V gene, CDR1 is MNHEY and CDR2 is SVGAGI. CDR3 bases: TGTGCCAGCAGTTACGAGGCCGTCGGGGCGCAGTATTTT. It translates to CASSYEAVGAQYF.

The chain couples TRBV28 to TRBJ1-1, with D tentatively TRBD1 (6 bases). Germline CDR1 and CDR2: MDHEN and SYDVKM. The V gene lost 4 bases and the J gene lost 6 bases, with 12 bases spanning the gap. The CDR3 sequence is 13 residues long. CDR3 sequence reads: CASSSTGKAEAFF. The CDR3 bases are TGTGCCAGCAGTTCCACAGGGAAAGCTGAAGCTTTCTTT.

This chain joins TRBV27 and TRBJ2-1, with D tentatively TRBD2 (5 bases). CDR3 size: 14 residues. V was shortened by 8 bases and J by 4 bases, with 15 bases between the two germline ends. The V gene's germline CDR1 is MNHEY and CDR2 SMNVEV (reference sequence). In DNA form, the CDR3 reads TGTGCCAGCGCCTACCGCGGGCTTTACAATGAGCAGTTCTTC. This translates into CASAYRGLYNEQFF.

This clone was seen a single time. V is TRBV7-6 and J is TRBJ1-3; weak D call: TRBD1 (5 bases). V was trimmed by 5 bases and J by 4 bases, leaving 15 bases between them. The CDR3 loop spans 15 amino acids. Germline V lookup: CDR1 SGHVS, CDR2 FNYEAQ. In nucleotides, the CDR3 is TGTGCCAGCAGCCTTCAGGGATTCGACGGAAACACCATATATTTT. As protein: CASSLQGFDGNTIYF. Complete variable domain (other parts from reference TRBV7-6 and TRBJ1-3): GAGVSQSPRYKVTKRGQDVALRCDPISGHVSLYWYRQALGQGPEFLTYFNYEAQQDKSGLPNDRFSAERPEGSISTLTIQRTEQRDSAMYRCASSLQGFDGNTIYFGEGSWLTVV.

The chain couples TRBV3-1 (or the pseudogene TRBV3-2) to TRBJ2-1; 7 nucleotides line up with TRBD1. V gave up 5 bases and J gave up 4 bases; unmatched junction bases: 11. The CDR3 runs to 16 residues. Germline loops: CDR1 LGHDT, CDR2 YNNKEL (reference sequence). CDR3 DNA: TGTGCCAGCAGCTTCAATCCGGGACAGAGTTACAATGAGCAGTTCTTC. Translating gives CASSFNPGQSYNEQFF.

In regard to this clone: An end of the junction does not agree with germline; a read error may underlie this. The chain combines TRBV2 with TRBJ2-7, with 7 positions matching TRBD2. Germline loops: CDR1 SNHLY, CDR2 FYNNEI. The CDR3 runs 12 residues. Here the CDR3 DNA reads TGTGCCAGCACCAACTCCGGGAGGCTTTTTCACTTC. It yields the protein CASTNSGRLFHF.